This T cell receptor beta chain stems from a study of blood T cell repertoires in COVID-19. CDR3 length equals 14 residues. V was trimmed by 1 base and J by 2 bases, leaving 8 bases between them. Per germline, CDR1 SGHRS and CDR2 YFSETQ. This table comes from immunoSEQ multiplex PCR, and its TCRdb copy is limited to in-frame clones, with some not included. Counted here are 300,000 to 400,000 clones, around nine tenths occurring once; the ten biggest clones make up more than 3%. The receptor was derived from a woman under 30 who had recovered from COVID-19. The rearrangement uses TRBV5-1 and TRBJ2-3; D is ambiguous. Sample: peripheral blood. The CDR3 sequence: CASSLLGDTDTQYF. The DNA of the CDR3 is TGCGCCAGCAGCTTGCTCGGTGACACAGATACGCAGTATTTT.